This TCR beta chain stems from a study of blood T cell repertoires in COVID-19. Whole-study context: PBMCs, B-cell-depleted T cells, or T cells provided the cDNA or gDNA that made up the material.

As handled by the study authors: From reference gene primer amplification, estimates of nucleated cell counts were derived. Libraries were prepared by immunoSEQ multiplex PCR; TCRdb keeps only in-frame clonotypes and omits some of them. Clone size and V and J calls were adopted from that table, with D and trimming inferred from the DNA. The top ten clones hold about 1.3% of a sample with approximately 200,000 clones, about nine tenths of them seen once. Symptom resolution, clearance, or two negative PCRs marked donors in Cohort 3 as recovered. Germline V gives CDR1 SGHNT, CDR2 YYREEE (reference sequence). V was trimmed by 3 bases and J by 3 bases, leaving 3 bases between them. The CDR3 consists of 11 residues.

This clonotype was obtained from a man aged 25 to 40 who had recovered from COVID-19. Sequenced sample: PBMCs or T cells enriched from blood (not recorded which). V gene TRBV5-4 combines with J gene TRBJ1-2; D not resolved. CDR3 DNA: TGTGCCAGCAGCTCCTACTATGGCTACACCTTC. Amino acid sequence: CASSSYYGYTF.